This is a list of T cell receptor beta chains from one sample in a study of OX40 agonist ivuxolimab in advanced cancers. TCRdb keeps only in-frame clones here, not all; method: immunoSEQ multiplex PCR. The table lists about 61,000 clones, around 86% of them singletons, with roughly 1.3% in the top ten. The input for sequencing was CD4+ or CD8+ T cells sorted from blood, taken in a trial of the OX40 agonist ivuxolimab. These receptors originate from an adult with an advanced solid tumor such as melanoma, head and neck, liver or kidney cancer. Both conserved end residues are part of each CDR3. A D gene is named only where the DNA matches it firmly. Size tells how often a clone was seen (once, few, many) or the class of an expanded clone, and some rows leave it out.

j_gene | d_gene | v_gene | abundance | CDR3aa | CDR3nt
TRBJ2-3 | TRBD1 | TRBV18 | once | CASSLRQGTDTQYF | TGTGCCAGCTCACTTAGACAGGGAACAGATACGCAGTATTTT
TRBJ2-1 | NA | TRBV7-3 | once | CASTLGGASNEQFF | TGTGCCAGCACCCTGGGGGGGGCCAGCAATGAGCAGTTCTTC
TRBJ1-3 | NA | TRBV6-1 | NA | CASSDWGRGNTIYF | TGTGCCAGCAGTGATTGGGGCAGAGGAAACACCATATATTTT
TRBJ1-6 | NA | TRBV7-9 | NA | CASSLGTGFYNSPLHF | TGTGCCAGCAGCTTAGGCACAGGATTCTATAATTCACCCCTCCACTTT
TRBJ1-3 | NA | TRBV25-1 | NA | CASSAGFSSGNTIYF | TGTGCCAGCTCAGCAGGGTTCAGCTCTGGAAACACCATATATTTT
TRBJ2-1 | TRBD2 | TRBV19 | NA | CASTTSGASSYNEQFF | TGTGCCAGTACGACTAGCGGGGCCAGCTCCTACAATGAGCAGTTCTTC
TRBJ1-3 | NA | TRBV9 | NA | CASSAGDAGNTIYF | TGTGCCAGCAGCGCAGGGGATGCTGGAAACACCATATATTTT
TRBJ2-7 | TRBD1 | TRBV6-5 | NA | CASSRDRGYEQYF | TGTGCCAGCAGCCGGGACAGGGGGTACGAGCAGTACTTC
TRBJ1-4 | NA | TRBV7-2 | NA | CASSSYSLSDEKLFF | TGTGCCAGCAGCTCTTACAGCCTTAGTGATGAAAAACTGTTTTTT
TRBJ2-7 | NA | TRBV12-1 | NA | CASSFAPQRLTYEQYF | TGTGCCAGCAGCTTTGCCCCTCAGCGGCTAACCTACGAGCAGTACTTC